The 8 T cell receptor beta chains below were found in one sample sequenced in a study of T cells after yellow fever vaccination. TCRdb reprocessed the 5' RACE reads with MiXCR, giving one entry per CDR3 protein. The data hold some 120,000 distinct CDR3 sequences, with approximately 7% observed a single time. Source: CD4+ T cells sorted from PBMCs, taken approximately 11 days after the first yellow fever vaccination. These receptors were obtained from a man between 18 and 35 years old who received the YFV17D yellow fever vaccine.

The table lists this clonotype with many counts. The chain joins TRBV2 to TRBJ2-5; the D gene is possibly TRBD1 (5 bases). The V end lost 4 bases, the J end lost 2 bases, and 8 bases lay between the germline ends. CDR3 length: 13 residues. Per the germline V gene, CDR1 is SNHLY and CDR2 is FYNNEI. The CDR3 nucleotides read TGTGCCAGCAGTGTCCGACAGCAAGAGACCCAGTACTTC. Its translation: CASSVRQQETQYF.

The J gene is TRBJ2-7, the V gene TRBV10-2, with a weak D call TRBD2 (6 bases). Deletions cut 8 bases from V and 2 bases from J, with 16 bases between. The CDR3 sequence is 14 residues long. The germline gives CDR1 WSHSY, CDR2 SAAADI. The CDR3 protein is CASGKPGLTYEQYF. CDR3 DNA sequence: TGCGCCAGCGGGAAGCCGGGACTTACCTACGAGCAGTACTTC.

This clonotype was seen ten or more times. The chain links TRBV7-2 to TRBJ2-5, with TRBD1 as a possible D gene (6 bases). V was trimmed by 1 base and J by 1 base, leaving 10 bases between them. Germline CDR1 and CDR2: SGHTA and FQGNSA. CDR3 length: 15 residues. The CDR3 region is CASSLGTVTQETQYF. CDR3 nucleotides: TGTGCCAGCAGCTTAGGGACAGTGACCCAAGAGACCCAGTACTTC.

A few counts support this clonotype. V usage is TRBV19 and J usage is TRBJ2-7; D is unresolved. CDR1 LNHDA and CDR2 SQIVND come from the germline V gene (reference sequence). This CDR3 comprises 14 residues. V lost 9 bases to trimming and J lost 2 bases, with 17 bases between them. The CDR3 region is CASSLSNDPYEQYF. CDR3 coding DNA: TGTGCCAGCTCCCTCAGTAATGATCCCTACGAGCAGTACTTC. The whole variable domain, filled in from reference TRBV19 and TRBJ2-7, reads DGGITQSPKYLFRKEGQNVTLSCEQNLNHDAMYWYRQDPGQGLRLIYYSQIVNDFQKGDIAEGYSVSREKKESFPLTVTSAQKNPTAFYLCASSLSNDPYEQYFGPGTRLTVT.

This clonotype was found many times. V is TRBV20-1 and J is TRBJ2-7; 7 nucleotides match TRBD2. The ends lost 0 bases at V and 7 bases at J; junction bases unmatched: 15. Germline lookup yields CDR1 DFQATT and CDR2 SNEGSKA (reference sequence). CDR3 length equals 16 residues. The CDR3 region is CSARDLAGTTSREQYV. DNA for the CDR3: TGCAGTGCTAGAGATTTGGCCGGGACTACCTCTCGGGAGCAGTACGTC.

This clonotype occurred many times. The chain couples TRBV20-1 to TRBJ2-3; 7 positions agree with TRBD2. Germline values: CDR1 DFQATT, CDR2 SNEGSKA (reference sequence). There are 13 residues in the CDR3. J was trimmed by 2 bases and V by 6 bases; bases with no gene match: 5. The CDR3 DNA sequence: TGCAGTGCGGTGGGGACTAACACAGATACGCAGTATTTT. The encoded protein is CSAVGTNTDTQYF.

This clonotype occurred many times. The J gene is TRBJ2-4, the V gene TRBV21-1; TRBD1 was called by the table and not checked on the DNA. TRBV21-1 is a listed pseudogene. The CDR3 totals 13 residues. The CDR3 reads CASSKPCGRIQYF. The CDR3 nucleotides are TGTGCCAGCAGCAAACCCTGTGGACGCATTCAGTACTTC.

This clonotype occurred many times. The chain uses TRBV20-1 and TRBJ2-2, with 10 nucleotides matching TRBD2. This CDR3 is 16 amino acids long. CDR1 is DFQATT and CDR2 is SNEGSKA in the germline V gene (reference sequence). V lost 3 bases to trimming and J lost 6 bases; unmatched junction nucleotides: 10. DNA for the CDR3: TGCAGTGCTAGTGCGCCTGGACTAGCGGCACCCGGGGAGCTGTTTTTT. It specifies CSASAPGLAAPGELFF.